Listed below are T cell receptor beta chains from one sample, sequenced in a study of shared clonotypes between healthy human individuals. The assay was immunoSEQ multiplex PCR, and TCRdb's table has in-frame clones only and misses some. Here the sample spans roughly 2.6 million clones, approximately 94% being singletons. Sequences were obtained from naive CD4+ T cells sorted from blood. Receptor source: a man aged 18 to 29 in good health. CDR3s include the opening cysteine and the closing phenylalanine or tryptophan. A D gene is named only where the DNA matches it firmly. Part of the rows lack a size; the others show once, few, many or a class for expanded clones.

j_call: TRBJ1-5; clone_size: -; v_call: TRBV30; d_call: TRBD1; cdr3_length: 15; cdr3_nt: TGTGCCTGGAGTGCTAAGACAGGGGGCGATCAGCCCCAGCATTTT; cdr3_aa: CAWSAKTGGDQPQHF
j_call: TRBJ2-5; clone_size: once; v_call: TRBV11-1; d_call: -; cdr3_length: 13; cdr3_nt: TGTGCCAGCAGCTCTAGCTGGAAAGAGACCCAGTACTTC; cdr3_aa: CASSSSWKETQYF
j_call: TRBJ2-7; clone_size: -; v_call: TRBV2; d_call: TRBD1; cdr3_length: 14; cdr3_nt: TGTGCCAGCAGTGGGGACAGTTCGCCCGACGAGCAGTACTTC; cdr3_aa: CASSGDSSPDEQYF
j_call: TRBJ2-5; clone_size: -; v_call: TRBV7-9; d_call: -; cdr3_length: 9; cdr3_nt: TGTGCCGTCCGAGAGACCCAGTACTTC; cdr3_aa: CAVRETQYF
j_call: TRBJ2-7; clone_size: -; v_call: TRBV5-1; d_call: TRBD2; cdr3_length: 19; cdr3_nt: TGCGCCAGCAGCTCGGGACAGTCGACTGGGGCGGGAGGGCCCTACGAGCAGTACTTC; cdr3_aa: CASSSGQSTGAGGPYEQYF
j_call: TRBJ1-1; clone_size: once; v_call: TRBV6-4; d_call: -; cdr3_length: 14; cdr3_nt: TGTGCCAGAGCGAAAGGGAGTGAGATCACTGAAGCTTTCTTT; cdr3_aa: CARAKGSEITEAFF
j_call: TRBJ2-6; clone_size: -; v_call: TRBV4-1; d_call: TRBD1; cdr3_length: 18; cdr3_nt: TGCGCCAGCAGCCAAGGGACAGGGGGAGATTATGGGGCCAACGTCCTGACTTTC; cdr3_aa: CASSQGTGGDYGANVLTF
j_call: TRBJ2-1; clone_size: -; v_call: TRBV15; d_call: TRBD1; cdr3_length: 15; cdr3_nt: TGTGCCACCAGCAGAGACCCGGGACAGCCCAATGAGCAGTTCTTC; cdr3_aa: CATSRDPGQPNEQFF
j_call: TRBJ1-4; clone_size: -; v_call: TRBV7-9; d_call: -; cdr3_length: 15; cdr3_nt: TGTGCCAGCAGCTTAGGAGGGACGGGTGGTTTAAAACTGTTTTTT; cdr3_aa: CASSLGGTGGLKLFF
j_call: TRBJ2-3; clone_size: -; v_call: TRBV4-1; d_call: TRBD2; cdr3_length: 18; cdr3_nt: TGCGCCAGCAGCCAAGATTTAGCGAGCGGGGGAGTCACAGATACGCAGTATTTT; cdr3_aa: CASSQDLASGGVTDTQYF
j_call: TRBJ2-7; clone_size: -; v_call: TRBV18; d_call: -; cdr3_length: 12; cdr3_nt: TGTGCCACTACAACCGGGAGCTTCGAGCAGTACTTC; cdr3_aa: CATTTGSFEQYF
j_call: TRBJ1-1; clone_size: -; v_call: TRBV7-2; d_call: -; cdr3_length: 14; cdr3_nt: TGTGCCAGCAGCTTAGTTGGGGGACGCACTGAAGCTTTCTTT; cdr3_aa: CASSLVGGRTEAFF
j_call: TRBJ2-7; clone_size: -; v_call: TRBV15; d_call: -; cdr3_length: 14; cdr3_nt: TGTGCCACCAGAGGTCCTCCGGGCGAGGGCGAGCAGTACTTC; cdr3_aa: CATRGPPGEGEQYF
j_call: TRBJ1-6; clone_size: -; v_call: TRBV27; d_call: TRBD1; cdr3_length: 19; cdr3_nt: TGTGCCAGCAGTCGGGGGACAGGGGTTTCCTATGGGGGTAATTCACCCCTCCACTTT; cdr3_aa: CASSRGTGVSYGGNSPLHF
j_call: TRBJ1-4; clone_size: -; v_call: TRBV15; d_call: TRBD1; cdr3_length: 16; cdr3_nt: TGTGCCACCAGCAGAGCGTGGGGGACAGGGGATGAAAAACTGTTTTTT; cdr3_aa: CATSRAWGTGDEKLFF